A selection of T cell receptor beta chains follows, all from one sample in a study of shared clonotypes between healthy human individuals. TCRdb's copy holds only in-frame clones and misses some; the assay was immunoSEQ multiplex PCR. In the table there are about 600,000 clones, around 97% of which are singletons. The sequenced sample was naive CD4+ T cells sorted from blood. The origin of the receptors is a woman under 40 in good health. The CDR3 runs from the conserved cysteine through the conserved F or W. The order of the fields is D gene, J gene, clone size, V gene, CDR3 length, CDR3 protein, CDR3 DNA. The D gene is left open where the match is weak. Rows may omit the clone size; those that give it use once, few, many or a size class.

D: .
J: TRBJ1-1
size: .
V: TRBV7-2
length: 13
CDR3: CASSSLEVTEAFF
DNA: TGTGCCAGCAGCTCCTTGGAGGTGACTGAAGCTTTCTTT

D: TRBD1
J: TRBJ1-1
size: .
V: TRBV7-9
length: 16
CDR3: CASSLEETGPKQQAFF
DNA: TGTGCCAGCAGCTTAGAGGAGACAGGGCCGAAGCAACAAGCTTTCTTT

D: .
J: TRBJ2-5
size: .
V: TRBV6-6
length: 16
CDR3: CASSYTASSYTETQYF
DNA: TGTGCCAGCAGCTATACCGCGTCTAGCTATACGGAGACCCAGTACTTC

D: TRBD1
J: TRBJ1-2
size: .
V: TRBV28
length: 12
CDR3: CASRHDRVLWAF
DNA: TGTGCCAGCAGACACGACAGGGTACTGTGGGCTTTC

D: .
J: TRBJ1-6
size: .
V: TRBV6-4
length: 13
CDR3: CASSEMRGSPLHF
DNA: TGTGCCAGCAGTGAAATGAGAGGGTCACCCCTCCACTTT

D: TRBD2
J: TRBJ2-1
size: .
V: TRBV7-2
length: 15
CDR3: CASSLPSGNHNEQFF
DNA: TGTGCCAGCAGCTTACCTAGCGGCAACCACAATGAGCAGTTCTTC

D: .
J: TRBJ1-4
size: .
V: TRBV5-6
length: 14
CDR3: CASSLVGPNEKLFF
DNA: TGTGCCAGCAGCTTAGTGGGGCCAAATGAAAAACTGTTTTTT

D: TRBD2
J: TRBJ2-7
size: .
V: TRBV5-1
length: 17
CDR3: CASSLGPTSGYSYEQYF
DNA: TGCGCCAGCAGCTTGGGGCCAACTAGCGGGTACTCCTACGAGCAGTACTTC

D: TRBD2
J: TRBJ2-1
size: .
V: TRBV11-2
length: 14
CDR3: CASSIGTSGAEQFF
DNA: TGTGCCAGCAGCATCGGGACTAGCGGTGCGGAGCAGTTCTTC

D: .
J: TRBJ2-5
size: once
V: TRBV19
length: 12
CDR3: CASSISGETQYF
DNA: TGTGCCAGTAGTATCTCCGGGGAGACCCAGTACTTC

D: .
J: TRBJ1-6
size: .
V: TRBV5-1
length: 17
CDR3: CASSLVSGDSYNSPLHF
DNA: TGCGCCAGCAGCTTGGTATCGGGGGACTCCTATAATTCACCCCTCCACTTT

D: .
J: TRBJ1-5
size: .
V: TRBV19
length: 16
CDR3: CASSRTADSRNQPQHF
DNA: TGTGCCAGTAGTCGGACTGCGGACAGCCGCAATCAGCCCCAGCATTTT

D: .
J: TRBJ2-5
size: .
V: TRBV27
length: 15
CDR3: CASSPTGRRQETQYF
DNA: TGTGCCAGCAGTCCGACAGGGAGGCGACAAGAGACCCAGTACTTC

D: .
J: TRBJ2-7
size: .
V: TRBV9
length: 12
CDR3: CASNNGAYEQYF
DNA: TGTGCCAGCAACAACGGGGCTTACGAGCAGTACTTC

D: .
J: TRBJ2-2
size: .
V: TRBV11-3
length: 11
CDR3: CASSRLGELFF
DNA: TGTGCCAGCAGCCGACTGGGGGAGCTGTTTTTT

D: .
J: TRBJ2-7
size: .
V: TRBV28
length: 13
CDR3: CASRRGGSYEQYF
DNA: TGTGCCAGCAGGAGGGGAGGCTCCTACGAGCAGTACTTC